Presented here are 14 T cell receptor beta chains from one specimen sequenced in a study of Siglec-9 on CD8 T cells in melanoma (dated by TCRdb to between 2018 and 2021). Libraries were constructed by the immunoSEQ multiplex PCR assay. TCRdb retrieved this table from immuneACCESS and kept in-frame rearrangements only. Not all clones are present; in checked studies, unresolved V genes account for under half, and no reason is known for the remainder. The sample table holds 25,000 to 30,000 clones, of which roughly 78% were seen once. Approximately 5% of the sample lies in the top ten. The sample comprised Siglec-9- CD8+ T cells sorted from blood. This sample's cell subset or site label indicates: CD8 T cells lacking Siglec-9. These receptors all stem from a human donor in good health.

The V and J genes are TRBV10-3 and TRBJ1-2; weak D call: TRBD1 (5 bases). The germline V gene has CDR1 ENHRY and CDR2 SYGVKD. The CDR3 covers 16 residues. V was cut by 0 bases and J by 7 bases, with 18 bases left in between. The CDR3, as DNA: TGTGCCATCAGTGAGTCTTGGCAGGGTATGGCGAGTGGCTACACCTTC. Amino acid sequence: CAISESWQGMASGYTF.

This chain links TRBV7-6 with TRBJ1-2, with 9 bases matching TRBD1. The CDR3 extends over 14 amino acids. Germline V gene data show CDR1 as SGHVS and CDR2 as FNYEAQ. J gave up 8 bases and V 6 bases, and 10 bases lay outside the gene matches. CDR3 in amino acids: CASRDPGQGLGYTF. In DNA, the CDR3 is TGTGCCAGCAGAGATCCGGGACAGGGTTTGGGCTACACCTTC.

The rearrangement uses TRBV7-9 and TRBJ1-4, with D possibly being TRBD1 (5 bases). V dropped 5 bases and J dropped 8 bases, with 15 bases sitting between them. Per the germline V gene, CDR1 is SEHNR and CDR2 is FQNEAQ (reference sequence). This CDR3 is built from 14 residues. Written as DNA, the CDR3 is TGTGCCAGCAGCCCCGACGGCGGGACGGAAAAACTGTTTTTT. Translation gives CASSPDGGTEKLFF.

The J gene is TRBJ1-2, the V gene TRBV10-1; 8 positions match TRBD1. This CDR3 has 11 amino acids. In germline, CDR1 is WNHNN, CDR2 SYGVQD (reference sequence). The CDR3 sequence is CASTGGYGYTF. The CDR3 coding sequence is TGCGCTTCAACAGGGGGATATGGCTACACCTTC.

V usage is TRBV9 and J usage is TRBJ2-1; TRBD1 agrees at 9 bases. The CDR3 sequence is 14 residues long. Germline CDR1 reads SGDLS; CDR2 reads YYNGEE. V was pared by 0 bases and J by 8 bases, with 3 bases of the junction left unmatched. The CDR3 loop reads CASSVGDRADEQFF. CDR3 DNA: TGTGCCAGCAGCGTAGGGGACAGGGCAGATGAGCAGTTCTTC.

V usage is TRBV10-3 and J usage is TRBJ2-1; 15 bases fit TRBD2. Trimming removed 2 bases from V and 9 bases from J; junction bases left unmatched: 5. Germline CDR1 reads ENHRY; CDR2 reads SYGVKD. There are 16 residues in the CDR3. CDR3 amino acids: CAISEVGLAGGAEQFF. The CDR3 DNA reads TGTGCCATCAGTGAGGTGGGACTAGCGGGAGGCGCTGAGCAGTTCTTC.

In this sample, this clone turned up a few times. The genes are TRBV7-9 and TRBJ1-1; the D is unclear. Germline V gives CDR1 SEHNR, CDR2 FQNEAQ (reference sequence). Trimming removed 2 bases at V and 6 bases at J, with 10 bases between. This CDR3 comprises 13 residues. Here the CDR3 DNA reads TGTGCCAGCAGCTTACCAACCCCCCCTGAAGCTTTCTTT. This sequence encodes CASSLPTPPEAFF.

The gene calls are TRBV7-8 and TRBJ2-7; TRBD1 matches at 10 bases. Trimming cost V 8 bases and J 0 bases; bases outside gene matches: 10. The CDR3 has 16 amino acids. CDR1 SGHVS and CDR2 FQNEAQ come from the germline V gene. The CDR3 coding sequence is TGTGCCAGCTCACCAGGCGGGACAGGGGTCTCCTACGAGCAGTACTTC. Translation: CASSPGGTGVSYEQYF.

The chain joins TRBV9 to TRBJ2-3, with unresolved D. The CDR3 is 14 amino acids. V gave up 4 bases and J gave up 6 bases, with 15 bases separating them. Germline-derived CDR1 and CDR2 are SGDLS and YYNGEE. DNA of the CDR3: TGTGCCAGCAGCCCCCCGGCGGCCCGGGATACGCAGTATTTT. It translates to CASSPPAARDTQYF.

This chain joins TRBV7-9 and TRBJ2-1, with 12 bases lining up with TRBD2. V trimming: 5 bases; J trimming: 8 bases; junction bases outside the gene matches: 7. The germline V gene has CDR1 SEHNR and CDR2 FQNEAQ (reference sequence). This CDR3 is 15 amino acids long. The DNA for the CDR3 is TGTGCCAGCAGCATAACTAGCGGGAGGAGCCATGAGCAGTTCTTC. It specifies CASSITSGRSHEQFF.

The rearrangement joins TRBV4-1 to TRBJ2-7; TRBD2 agrees at 11 bases. CDR1 is MGHRA and CDR2 is YSYEKL in the germline V gene. J gave up 10 bases and V 1 base, and 9 bases lay outside the gene matches. There are 15 residues in the CDR3. The CDR3 loop reads CASSQGLAGPGEQYF. The CDR3 DNA follows: TGCGCCAGCAGCCAAGGACTAGCGGGGCCCGGTGAACAGTACTTC.

The count of this clone is one. J is TRBJ1-2 and V is TRBV7-9; 9 nucleotides match TRBD1. The CDR3 contains 16 residues. V was pared by 1 base and J by 3 bases, with 6 bases of the junction left unmatched. Germline loops: CDR1 SEHNR, CDR2 FQNEAQ (reference sequence). CDR3 in amino acids: CASSLDGQGSYYGYTF. The CDR3 coding sequence is TGTGCCAGCAGCTTAGATGGACAGGGGAGCTACTATGGCTACACCTTC.

J is TRBJ1-5 and V is TRBV19; TRBD1 aligns across 8 bases. The trim removed 6 bases at V and 4 bases at J, leaving 17 bases unmatched. The CDR3 spans 18 residues. Germline CDR1 and CDR2: LNHDA and SQIVND (reference sequence). The CDR3 sequence: CASSGQYYRGKRNQPQHF. The CDR3 region has the DNA TGTGCCAGTAGCGGACAGTATTACAGGGGGAAGAGGAATCAGCCCCAGCATTTT.

The chain couples TRBV7-3 to TRBJ2-3; the match to TRBD1 covers 12 bases. V shed 4 bases and J 6 bases; nucleotides not matched to a gene: 8. The CDR3 sequence is 16 residues long. Germline CDR1 reads SGHTA; CDR2 reads FQGTGA. CDR3 loop: CASSSVGQGAKDTQYF. As DNA, the CDR3 is TGTGCCAGCAGCTCAGTGGGACAGGGGGCGAAGGATACGCAGTATTTT.